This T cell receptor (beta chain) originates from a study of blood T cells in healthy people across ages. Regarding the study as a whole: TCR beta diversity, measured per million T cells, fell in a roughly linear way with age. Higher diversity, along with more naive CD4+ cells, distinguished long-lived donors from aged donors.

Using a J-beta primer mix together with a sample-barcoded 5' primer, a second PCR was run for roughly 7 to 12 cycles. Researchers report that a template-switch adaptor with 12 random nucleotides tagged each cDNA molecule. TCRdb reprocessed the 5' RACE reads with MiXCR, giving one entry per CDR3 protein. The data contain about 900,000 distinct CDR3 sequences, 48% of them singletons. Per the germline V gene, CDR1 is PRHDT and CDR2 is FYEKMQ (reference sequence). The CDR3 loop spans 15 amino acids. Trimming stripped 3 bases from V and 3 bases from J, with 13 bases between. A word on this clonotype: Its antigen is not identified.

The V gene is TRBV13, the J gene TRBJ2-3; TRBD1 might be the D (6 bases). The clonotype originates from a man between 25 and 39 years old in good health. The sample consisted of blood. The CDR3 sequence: CASSFGNRETDTQYF. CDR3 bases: TGTGCCAGCAGCTTCGGGAACAGGGAAACAGATACGCAGTATTTT.